This T cell receptor beta chain comes out of a study of blood T cell repertoires in COVID-19. Study in general: COVID-19 samples from acute and convalescent phases originated in the United States, Italy and Spain.

TCRdb keeps only in-frame clones here, not all; method: immunoSEQ multiplex PCR. The repertoire holds about 240,000 clones, with around 83% as singletons. This clone was observed a handful of times. Material: peripheral blood. The TCR originated in an elderly woman with acute or convalescent COVID-19.

In DNA form, the CDR3 reads TGCAGCGTTGATCAGGGGGCGGTTGAAGCTTTCTTT. It specifies CSVDQGAVEAFF. The chain is built from TRBV29-1 and TRBJ1-1; 8 bases fit TRBD1. V lost 3 bases and J lost 7; bases outside the gene matches: 4. CDR1 is SQVTM and CDR2 is ANQGSEA in the germline V gene. This CDR3 contains 12 residues.